These 31 T cell receptor beta chains share one sample of origin, sequenced in a study of CXCR3-negative and CXCR3-positive naive CD8 T cells. Their specific antigens are unknown. The TRB libraries of cDNA were built by UMI-labeled 5' RACE. TCRdb reprocessed the 5' RACE reads and stores each CDR3 protein as one record, lacking DNA. With 50,000 to 70,000 distinct CDR3 sequences in the sample, the ten largest clones hold under 0.55%. Study-level points and caveats: CXCR3-positive naive cells had TRB CDR3s that were more hydrophobic than CXCR3-negative naive cells had.

Material for sequencing was naive CXCR3+ CD8+ T cells from blood. Indicated subset: CD45RO-CCR7+CD27+CD95- naive CD8+ T cells expressing CXCR3 (TNR3+). These receptors all come from a human donor in good health. Some clones in this sample may be carry-over from other donors' samples.

The chain employs TRBV12-3 or TRBV12-4 and TRBJ2-3; checking the TCRdb D call of TRBD1 is not possible without DNA. The CDR3 runs to 18 residues. The chain's CDR3 is CASSEFLQGTKTTDTQYF.

The J gene is TRBJ1-1, the V gene TRBV7-9; TCRdb indicates TRBD1, and absent DNA this call remains unverified. Per germline, CDR1 SEHNR and CDR2 FQNEAQ (reference sequence). The CDR3 has 12 residues. The CDR3 spells CASSAPGKEAFF.

This chain links TRBV27 with TRBJ1-5; TCRdb lists TRBD1, though no DNA is available to test this call. The CDR3 has 13 amino acids. Germline V gene sequence: CDR1 MNHEY, CDR2 SMNVEV (reference sequence). CDR3: CATSRDSNQPQHF.

This chain joins TRBV4-3 and TRBJ1-1; TCRdb's assignment of TRBD1 cannot be checked, as there is no DNA. CDR3 size: 18 residues. Germline CDR1 and CDR2: LGHNA and YSLEER. The CDR3 protein is CASSQEWTSEANNTEAFF.

The chain combines TRBV19 with TRBJ2-1. CDR3 size: 13 residues. Germline V CDR1 and CDR2: LNHDA, SQIVND (reference sequence). The CDR3 protein is CASSGQVYNEQFF.

The genes are TRBV7-9 and TRBJ2-7. CDR3 length: 11 residues. Germline-derived CDR1 and CDR2 are SEHNR and FQNEAQ (reference sequence). The CDR3 reads CASSLGVEQYF.

The gene calls are TRBV27 and TRBJ2-5. Per germline, CDR1 MNHEY and CDR2 SMNVEV (reference sequence). CDR3 size: 14 residues. The CDR3 here is CASSLRLYQETQYF.

The chain employs TRBV7-9 and TRBJ2-5; the D gene TCRdb calls, TRBD1, cannot be checked with no DNA. The CDR3 runs 15 residues. In germline, CDR1 is SEHNR, CDR2 FQNEAQ (reference sequence). CDR3 amino acids: CASSVGQGLGETQYF.

This chain connects TRBV27 to TRBJ2-2; without DNA, the TCRdb call of TRBD2 cannot be checked. The CDR3 has 14 amino acids. Germline loops: CDR1 MNHEY, CDR2 SMNVEV (reference sequence). The CDR3: CASSSERGGWELFF.

J is TRBJ2-3 and V is TRBV7-6; TCRdb indicates TRBD2, and absent DNA this call remains unverified. Germline CDR1 is SGHVS and CDR2 is FNYEAQ. The CDR3 contains 16 residues. CDR3 sequence reads: CASSLVTAGSTDTQYF.

The chain is built from TRBV6-2 or TRBV6-3 and TRBJ2-1; TCRdb gives TRBD1 as the D gene, but with no DNA this cannot be confirmed. This CDR3 has 14 residues. Looked up from germline, CDR1 is MNHEY and CDR2 is SVGEGT. The CDR3 loop is CASREGTGMNEQFF.

This chain joins TRBV28 and TRBJ2-1; TCRdb names TRBD2, which stays unverified in the absence of DNA. Germline assignment: CDR1 MDHEN and CDR2 SYDVKM. This CDR3 is 15 amino acids long. This CDR3 reads CASMTAGESYNEQFF.

The genes are TRBV15 and TRBJ1-2. This CDR3 has 12 amino acids. Germline CDR1 reads LNHNV; CDR2 reads YYDKDF (reference sequence). CDR3: CATSRVQSGYTF.

The gene calls are TRBV20-1 and TRBJ2-3; with no DNA, the TCRdb D assignment of TRBD1 cannot be verified. The CDR3 covers 15 residues. The germline CDR1 and CDR2 sequences are DFQATT and SNEGSKA (reference sequence). The CDR3 sequence: CSARDLGGRGDTQYF.

The V call is TRBV29-1, the J call TRBJ2-1; TCRdb reports TRBD2, a call that lacks DNA to check it against. The germline CDR1 and CDR2 sequences are SQVTM and ANQGSEA. The CDR3 is 14 residues long. The CDR3 loop is CSAPRGPSYNEQFF.

CDR3 in amino acids: CASSWTGAGGIGAFF. The chain couples TRBV7-9 to TRBJ1-1; TCRdb returns TRBD1, unconfirmable since there is no DNA. Germline CDR1 and CDR2: SEHNR and FQNEAQ (reference sequence). The CDR3 has 15 amino acids.

The genes are TRBV10-2 and TRBJ2-7; TCRdb returns TRBD2, unconfirmable since there is no DNA. Germline loops: CDR1 WSHSY, CDR2 SAAADI. The CDR3 totals 15 residues. The CDR3 reads CASSSGTSGTYEQYF.

This chain links TRBV11-3 with TRBJ2-7; TCRdb selects TRBD2, and the lack of DNA leaves this call unchecked. This CDR3 contains 14 residues. Germline CDR1 is SGHNT and CDR2 is YENEEA. CDR3 protein: CASSFGGGGYEQYF.

The V call is TRBV6-5, the J call TRBJ2-3; TCRdb's D call of TRBD1 is untestable without DNA. The CDR3 loop spans 14 amino acids. Germline loops: CDR1 MNHEY, CDR2 SVGAGI. CDR3 in amino acids: CASSPVGSADTQYF.

The chain's CDR3 is CASSRQGNEKLFF. The chain couples TRBV9 to TRBJ1-4; TCRdb outputs TRBD1, but without DNA this stays unchecked. This CDR3 spans 13 amino acids. From germline, CDR1 is SGDLS and CDR2 YYNGEE.

The V call is TRBV27, the J call TRBJ2-7; without DNA, the TCRdb call of TRBD1 cannot be checked. Looked up from germline, CDR1 is MNHEY and CDR2 is SMNVEV (reference sequence). The CDR3 sequence is 16 residues long. CDR3 loop: CASSPLLRDRGYEQYF.

The CDR3 loop is CASSLSSGLAKNEQFF. V and J are TRBV7-9 and TRBJ2-1; TCRdb outputs TRBD2, but without DNA this stays unchecked. Germline V gene lookup returns CDR1 SEHNR and CDR2 FQNEAQ (reference sequence). This CDR3 contains 16 residues.

The chain is built from TRBV7-9 and TRBJ2-7; TCRdb picks TRBD1, but there is no DNA to check that call. This CDR3 region has 14 residues. Germline-derived CDR1 and CDR2 are SEHNR and FQNEAQ (reference sequence). CDR3 loop: CASSLVSGMNEQYF.

The chain combines TRBV29-1 with TRBJ1-2. The CDR3 totals 13 residues. Germline CDR1 is SQVTM and CDR2 is ANQGSEA. The CDR3: CSVEDRGVSGYTF.

This CDR3 is CASSARGLAVDTQYF. The J gene is TRBJ2-3, the V gene TRBV7-2; absent DNA, TCRdb's TRBD2 call cannot be checked. Per the germline V gene, CDR1 is SGHTA and CDR2 is FQGNSA. This CDR3 is 15 amino acids long.

The rearrangement uses TRBV19 and TRBJ2-1; the TCRdb D gene call, TRBD1, has no DNA to confirm it. Looked up from germline, CDR1 is LNHDA and CDR2 is SQIVND (reference sequence). The CDR3 extends over 16 amino acids. The CDR3 here is CASSPLSGTGGNEQFF.

This chain joins TRBV29-1 and TRBJ2-7. Germline V gives CDR1 SQVTM, CDR2 ANQGSEA. CDR3 size: 13 residues. The CDR3 is CSVDWDSGYEQYF.

The CDR3 protein is CASSQDPSGGVTDTQYF. The chain couples TRBV4-2 to TRBJ2-3; TCRdb reports TRBD2, a call that lacks DNA to check it against. Germline V gene data show CDR1 as LGHNA and CDR2 as YNFKEQ. The CDR3 extends over 17 amino acids.

The chain uses TRBV11-3 and TRBJ1-2. CDR3 length: 13 amino acids. CDR1 and CDR2 (germline): SGHNT, YENEEA. CDR3 amino acids: CASSLGSRHGYTF.

The chain links TRBV28 to TRBJ2-7; the TRBD1 assignment by TCRdb is unverifiable without DNA. CDR3 length equals 15 residues. Germline CDR1 and CDR2: MDHEN and SYDVKM. The CDR3: CASRGPGQGFYEQYF.

This sequence joins TRBV28 and TRBJ2-1; TCRdb calls TRBD1, which cannot be checked without DNA. The CDR3 totals 15 residues. The germline CDR1 and CDR2 sequences are MDHEN and SYDVKM. The CDR3 spells CASSLSPGYINEQFF.